This TCR beta chain was captured in a study of radiotherapy plus CTLA-4 blockade in lung cancer. The overall study: Objective responses occurred in roughly 20% of patients; around 30% had disease control.

Method: immunoSEQ multiplex PCR; TCRdb's copy keeps in-frame clones and lacks some. Seen here are over 85,000 clones, under 85% observed once, and the top ten hold about 3%. Unmatched junction bases numbered 4, after V lost 0 bases and J lost 4 bases. Germline values: CDR1 SGDLS, CDR2 YYNGEE. The CDR3 runs 15 residues. This clone was counted once. No antigen is known for it. Study results and limitations: Interferon-beta, together with early blood T cell clone dynamics, reportedly best predicted response.

With ipilimumab providing CTLA-4 blockade, focal radiation was administered to patients who had chemo-refractory metastatic non-small-cell lung cancer. The specimen comprised peripheral blood, sampled from a patient treated with radiotherapy plus ipilimumab. The V gene is TRBV9, the J gene TRBJ2-5; 9 bases agree with TRBD1. The TCR comes from a human donor with non-small cell lung cancer who had a partial response to radiotherapy plus ipilimumab. Some clones in this sample may be carry-over from other donors' samples. Written as DNA, the CDR3 is TGTGCCAGCAGCGTAGTCGGGGACAGGGTAGAGACCCAGTACTTC. Translation gives CASSVVGDRVETQYF.